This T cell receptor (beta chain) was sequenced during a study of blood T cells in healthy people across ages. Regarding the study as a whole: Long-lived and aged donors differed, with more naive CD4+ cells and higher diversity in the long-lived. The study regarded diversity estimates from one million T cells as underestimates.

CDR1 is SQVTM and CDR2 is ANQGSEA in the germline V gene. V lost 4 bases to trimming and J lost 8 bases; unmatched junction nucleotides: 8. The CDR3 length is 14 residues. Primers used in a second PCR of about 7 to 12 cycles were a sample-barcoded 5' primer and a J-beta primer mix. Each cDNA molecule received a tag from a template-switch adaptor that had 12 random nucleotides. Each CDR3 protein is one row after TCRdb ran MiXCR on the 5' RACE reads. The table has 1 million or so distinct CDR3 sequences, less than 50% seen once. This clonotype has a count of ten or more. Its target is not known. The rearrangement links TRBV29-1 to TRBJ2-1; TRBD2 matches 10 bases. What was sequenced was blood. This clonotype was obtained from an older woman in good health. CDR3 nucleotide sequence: TGCAGCGTTGCGCCCAGGCTAGCGGGAGATGAGCAGTTCTTC. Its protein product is CSVAPRLAGDEQFF.